This T cell receptor (beta chain) came from a study of OX40 agonist ivuxolimab in advanced cancers. Assay used: immunoSEQ multiplex PCR; TCRdb lists only in-frame clones, some missing. The sample yields some 77,000 clones, over 80% seen once. In germline, CDR1 is SGHKS, CDR2 YYEKEE (reference sequence). The J segment lost 2 bases and the V segment lost 0 bases, leaving 5 bases of the junction unmatched. The CDR3 loop spans 15 amino acids. This clonotype was sampled from an adult with an advanced solid tumor such as melanoma, head and neck, liver or kidney cancer. The sequencing used CD4+ or CD8+ T cells sorted from blood, collected in a trial of the OX40 agonist ivuxolimab. V usage is TRBV5-5 and J usage is TRBJ2-7; 7 bases agree with TRBD2. The DNA for the CDR3 is TGTGCCAGCAGCTTGGTGCCTAGCGGCGCCTACGAGCAGTACTTC. Its translation is CASSLVPSGAYEQYF.